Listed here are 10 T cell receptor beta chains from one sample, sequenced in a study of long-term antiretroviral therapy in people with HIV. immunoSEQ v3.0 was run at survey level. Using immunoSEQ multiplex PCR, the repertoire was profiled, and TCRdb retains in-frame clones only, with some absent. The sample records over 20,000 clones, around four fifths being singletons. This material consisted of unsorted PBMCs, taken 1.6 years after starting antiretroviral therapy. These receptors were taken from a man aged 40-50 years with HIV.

CDR3 sequence reads: CASSAGTGVHYGYTF. CDR3 nucleotides: TGTGCCAGCAGCGCCGGGACAGGGGTTCACTATGGCTACACCTTC. The chain links TRBV5-8 to TRBJ1-2; 10 nucleotides line up with TRBD1. This CDR3 comprises 15 residues. V trimming: 4 bases; J trimming: 3 bases; junction bases outside the gene matches: 6. CDR1 is SGHTS, CDR2 YDEGEE, per germline.

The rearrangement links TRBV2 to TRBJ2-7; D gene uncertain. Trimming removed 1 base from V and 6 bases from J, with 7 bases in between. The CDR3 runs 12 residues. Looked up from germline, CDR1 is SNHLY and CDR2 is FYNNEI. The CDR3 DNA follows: TGTGCCAGCAGTGAAGGAATTTTCGAGCAGTACTTC. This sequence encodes CASSEGIFEQYF.

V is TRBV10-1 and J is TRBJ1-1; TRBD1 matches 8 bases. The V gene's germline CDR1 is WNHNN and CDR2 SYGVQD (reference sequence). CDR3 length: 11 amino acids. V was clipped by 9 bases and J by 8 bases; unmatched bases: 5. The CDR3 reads CASGQGLEAFF. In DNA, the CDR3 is TGCGCCAGTGGACAGGGTTTGGAAGCTTTCTTT.

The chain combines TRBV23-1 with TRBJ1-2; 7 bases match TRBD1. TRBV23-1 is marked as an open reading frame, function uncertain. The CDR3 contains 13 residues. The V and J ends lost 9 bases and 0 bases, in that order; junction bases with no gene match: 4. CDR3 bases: TGCGCCAGGAGGGGACAGTCTAACTATGGCTACACCTTC. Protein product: CARRGQSNYGYTF.

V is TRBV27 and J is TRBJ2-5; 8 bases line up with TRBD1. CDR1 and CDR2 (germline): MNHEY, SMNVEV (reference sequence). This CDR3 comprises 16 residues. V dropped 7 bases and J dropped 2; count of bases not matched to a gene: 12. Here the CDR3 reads CASKIAGGAGQETQYF. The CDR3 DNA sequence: TGTGCCAGCAAAATCGCAGGGGGCGCGGGGCAAGAGACCCAGTACTTC.

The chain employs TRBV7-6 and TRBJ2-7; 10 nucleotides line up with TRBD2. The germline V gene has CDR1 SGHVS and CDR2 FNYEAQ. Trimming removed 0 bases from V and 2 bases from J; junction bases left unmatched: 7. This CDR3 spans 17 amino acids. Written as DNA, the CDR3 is TGTGCCAGCAGCTTAGCGCGCCGGAGCGGGGGGGCCTACGAGCAGTACTTC. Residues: CASSLARRSGGAYEQYF.

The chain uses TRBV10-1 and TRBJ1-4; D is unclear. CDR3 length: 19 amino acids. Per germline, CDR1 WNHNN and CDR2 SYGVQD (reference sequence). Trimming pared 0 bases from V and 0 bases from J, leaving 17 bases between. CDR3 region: CASSESMSGLATTNEKLFF. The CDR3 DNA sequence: TGCGCCAGCAGTGAGTCGATGTCCGGCCTGGCGACAACTAATGAAAAACTGTTTTTT.

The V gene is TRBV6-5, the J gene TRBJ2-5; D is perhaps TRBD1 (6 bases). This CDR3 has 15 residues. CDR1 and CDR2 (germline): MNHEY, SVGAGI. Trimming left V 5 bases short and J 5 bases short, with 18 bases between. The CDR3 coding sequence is TGTGCCAGCAGTCCTGTGGCAGGGGAGTGGGAGACCCAGTACTTC. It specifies CASSPVAGEWETQYF.

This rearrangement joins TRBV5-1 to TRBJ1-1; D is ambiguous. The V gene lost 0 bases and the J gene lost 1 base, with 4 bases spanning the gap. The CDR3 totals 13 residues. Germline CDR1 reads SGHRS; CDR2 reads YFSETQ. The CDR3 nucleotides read TGCGCCAGCAGCTTGGGACGGAACACTGAAGCTTTCTTT. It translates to CASSLGRNTEAFF.

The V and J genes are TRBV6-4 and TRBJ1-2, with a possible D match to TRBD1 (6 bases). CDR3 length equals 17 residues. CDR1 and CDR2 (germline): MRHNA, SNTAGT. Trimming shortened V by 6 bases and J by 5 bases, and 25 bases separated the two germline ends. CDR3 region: CASRIGGLTRPNYGYTF. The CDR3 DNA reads TGTGCCAGCAGGATAGGGGGGTTGACAAGGCCCAATTATGGCTACACCTTC.